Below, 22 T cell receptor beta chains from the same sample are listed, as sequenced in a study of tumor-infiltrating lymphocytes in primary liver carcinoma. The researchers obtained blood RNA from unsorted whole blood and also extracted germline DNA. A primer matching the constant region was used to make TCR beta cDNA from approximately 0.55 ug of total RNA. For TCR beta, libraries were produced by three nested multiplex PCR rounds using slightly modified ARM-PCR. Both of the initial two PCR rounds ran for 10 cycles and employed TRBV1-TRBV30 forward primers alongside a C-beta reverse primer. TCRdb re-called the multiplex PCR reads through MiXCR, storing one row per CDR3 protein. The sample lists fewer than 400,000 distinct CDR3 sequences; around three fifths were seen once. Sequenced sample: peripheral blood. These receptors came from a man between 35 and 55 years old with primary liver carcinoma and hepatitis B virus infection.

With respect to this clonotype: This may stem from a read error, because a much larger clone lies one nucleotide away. DNA of the CDR3: TGTGCCGGCAGCTCAGGGGGCCGGGAGACCCAGTACTTC. Amino acid sequence: CAGSSGGRETQYF. The rearrangement links TRBV5-4 to TRBJ2-5; 8 positions agree with TRBD1. CDR3 size: 13 residues. Germline-derived CDR1 and CDR2 are SGHNT and YYREEE (reference sequence).

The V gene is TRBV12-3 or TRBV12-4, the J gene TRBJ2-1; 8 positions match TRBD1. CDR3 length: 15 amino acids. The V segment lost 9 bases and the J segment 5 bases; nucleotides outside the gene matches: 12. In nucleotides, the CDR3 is TGTGCCAGTAAGGTAGACAGGGGAATTAACAATGAGCAGTTCTTC. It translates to CASKVDRGINNEQFF.

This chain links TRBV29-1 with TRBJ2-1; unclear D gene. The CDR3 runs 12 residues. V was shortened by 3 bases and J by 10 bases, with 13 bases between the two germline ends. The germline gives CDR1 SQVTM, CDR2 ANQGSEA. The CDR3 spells CSVEPLEYEQFF. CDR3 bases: TGCAGCGTTGAGCCCCTCGAGTACGAGCAGTTCTTC.

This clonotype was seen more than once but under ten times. The CDR3, as DNA: TGTGCCAGCAGTTACTCGGGGACTGTTTCCTACGAGCAGTACTTC. Translation gives CASSYSGTVSYEQYF. V usage is TRBV6-2 or TRBV6-3 and J usage is TRBJ2-7; tentatively, D is TRBD2 (6 bases). Per the germline V gene, CDR1 is MNHEY and CDR2 is SVGEGT. The ends were cut back, 0 bases at V and 1 base at J, with 10 bases in the middle. The CDR3 covers 15 residues.

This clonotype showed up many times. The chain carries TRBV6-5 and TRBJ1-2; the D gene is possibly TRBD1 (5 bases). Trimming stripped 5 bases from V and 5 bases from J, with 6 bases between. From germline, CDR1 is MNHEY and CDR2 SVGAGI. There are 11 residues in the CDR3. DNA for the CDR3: TGTGCCAGCAGTGGGGGATATGGCTACACCTTC. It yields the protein CASSGGYGYTF.

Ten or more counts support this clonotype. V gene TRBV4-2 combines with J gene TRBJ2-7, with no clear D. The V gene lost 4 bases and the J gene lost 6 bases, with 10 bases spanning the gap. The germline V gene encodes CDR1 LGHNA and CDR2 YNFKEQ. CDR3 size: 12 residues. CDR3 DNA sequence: TGTGCCAGCAGCCGACCCTCGGGCGAGCAGTACTTC. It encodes CASSRPSGEQYF.

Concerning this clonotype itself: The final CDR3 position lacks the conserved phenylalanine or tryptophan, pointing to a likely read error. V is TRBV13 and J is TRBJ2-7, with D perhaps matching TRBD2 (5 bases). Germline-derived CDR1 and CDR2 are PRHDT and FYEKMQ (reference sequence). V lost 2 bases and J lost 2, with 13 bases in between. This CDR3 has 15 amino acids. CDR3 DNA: TGTGCCAGCAGCTTAAAAAGCGGCCTCACCTACGAGCAGTACTCC. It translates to CASSLKSGLTYEQYS.

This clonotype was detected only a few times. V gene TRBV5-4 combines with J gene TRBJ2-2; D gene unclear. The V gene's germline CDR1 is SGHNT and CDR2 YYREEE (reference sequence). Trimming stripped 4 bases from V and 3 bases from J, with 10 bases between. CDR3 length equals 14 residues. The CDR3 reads CASSARADTGELFF. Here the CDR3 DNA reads TGTGCCAGCAGCGCCCGGGCCGACACCGGGGAGCTGTTTTTT.

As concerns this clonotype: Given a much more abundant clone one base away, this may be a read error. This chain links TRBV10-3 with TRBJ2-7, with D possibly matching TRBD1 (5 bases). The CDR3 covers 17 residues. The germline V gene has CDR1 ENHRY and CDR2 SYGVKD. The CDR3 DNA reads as TGTGTCATCAGTGAGTCAGGGAAGGGGCCCAACTCCTACGAGCAGTACTTC. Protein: CVISESGKGPNSYEQYF.

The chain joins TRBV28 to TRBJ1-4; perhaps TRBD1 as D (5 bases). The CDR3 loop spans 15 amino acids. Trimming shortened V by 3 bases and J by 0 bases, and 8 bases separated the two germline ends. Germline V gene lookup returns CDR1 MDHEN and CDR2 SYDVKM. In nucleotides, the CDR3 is TGTGCCAGCAGTTTCCAGACAGCAACTAATGAAAAACTGTTTTTT. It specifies CASSFQTATNEKLFF.

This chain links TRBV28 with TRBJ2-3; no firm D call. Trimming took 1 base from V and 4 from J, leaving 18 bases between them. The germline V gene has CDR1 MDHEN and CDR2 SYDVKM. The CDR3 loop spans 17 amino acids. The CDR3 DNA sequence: TGTGCCAGCAGTTTATTCGAGACCCCCACGCTGCCAGATACGCAGTATTTT. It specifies CASSLFETPTLPDTQYF.

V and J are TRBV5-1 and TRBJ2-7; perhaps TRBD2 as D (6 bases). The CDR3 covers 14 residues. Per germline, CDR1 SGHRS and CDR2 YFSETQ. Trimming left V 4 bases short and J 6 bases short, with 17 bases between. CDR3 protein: CASSHGTGEVEQYF. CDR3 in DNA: TGCGCCAGCAGCCATGGAACGGGGGAAGTCGAGCAGTACTTC. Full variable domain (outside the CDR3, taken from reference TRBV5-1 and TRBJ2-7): KAGVTQTPRYLIKTRGQQVTLSCSPISGHRSVSWYQQTPGQGLQFLFEYFSETQRNKGNFPGRFSGRQFSNSRSEMNVSTLELGDSALYLCASSHGTGEVEQYFGPGTRLTVT.

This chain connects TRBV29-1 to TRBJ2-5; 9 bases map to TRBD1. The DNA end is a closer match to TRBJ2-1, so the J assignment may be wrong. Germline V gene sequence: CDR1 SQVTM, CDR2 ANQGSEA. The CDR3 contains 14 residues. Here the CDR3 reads CSLVGLQGAETQFF. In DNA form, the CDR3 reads TGCAGCCTTGTCGGTTTACAGGGGGCTGAGACCCAGTTCTTC.

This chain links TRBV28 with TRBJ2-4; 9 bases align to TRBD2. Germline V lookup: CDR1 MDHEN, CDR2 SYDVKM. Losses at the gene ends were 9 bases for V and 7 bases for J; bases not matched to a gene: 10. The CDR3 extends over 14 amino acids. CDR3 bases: TGTGCCAGTTTAGCGGGAGACTTTAGGAACATTCAGTACTTC. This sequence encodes CASLAGDFRNIQYF. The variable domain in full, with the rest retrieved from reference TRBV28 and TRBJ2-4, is DVKVTQSSRYLVKRTGEKVFLECVQDMDHENMFWYRQDPGLGLRLIYFSYDVKMKEKGDIPEGYSVSREKKERFSLILESASTNQTSMYLCASLAGDFRNIQYFGAGTRLSVL.

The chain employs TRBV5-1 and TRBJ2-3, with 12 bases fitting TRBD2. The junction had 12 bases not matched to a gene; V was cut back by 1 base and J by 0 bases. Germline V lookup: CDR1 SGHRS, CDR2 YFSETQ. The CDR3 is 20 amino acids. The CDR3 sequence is CASSLTTLAGGLSSTDTQYF. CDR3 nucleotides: TGCGCCAGCAGCTTGACCACACTAGCGGGAGGCTTATCTAGCACAGATACGCAGTATTTT.

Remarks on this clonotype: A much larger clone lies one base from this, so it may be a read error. The CDR3 reads CASGQGGSNTEAFF. Here the CDR3 DNA reads TGTGCCAGCGGGCAGGGAGGATCGAACACTGAAGCTTTCTTT. J is TRBJ1-1 and V is TRBV6-2 or TRBV6-3; a weak D match, TRBD1 (5 bases). Germline lookup yields CDR1 MNHEY and CDR2 SVGEGT. This CDR3 spans 14 amino acids. The V end lost 8 bases, the J end lost 1 base, and 14 bases lay between the germline ends.

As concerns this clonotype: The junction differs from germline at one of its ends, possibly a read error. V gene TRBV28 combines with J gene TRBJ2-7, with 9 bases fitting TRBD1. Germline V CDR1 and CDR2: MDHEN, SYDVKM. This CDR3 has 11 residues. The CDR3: CTSSPRDREDF. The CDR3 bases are TGTACCAGCAGTCCCCGGGACAGGGAGGACTTC.

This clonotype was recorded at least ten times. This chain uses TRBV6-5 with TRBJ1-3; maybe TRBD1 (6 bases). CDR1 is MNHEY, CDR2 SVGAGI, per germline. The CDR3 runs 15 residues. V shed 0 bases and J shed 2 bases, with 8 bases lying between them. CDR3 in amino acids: CASSYSRGTGNTIYF. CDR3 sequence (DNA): TGTGCCAGCAGTTACTCCAGGGGAACTGGAAACACCATATATTTT.

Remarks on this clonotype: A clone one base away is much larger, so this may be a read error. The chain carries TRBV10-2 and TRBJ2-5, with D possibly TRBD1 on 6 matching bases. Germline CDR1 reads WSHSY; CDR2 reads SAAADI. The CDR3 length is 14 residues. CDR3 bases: TGCGTCAGCAGCAGAGGGGGTGGTCAAGAGACCCAGTACTTC. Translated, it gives CVSSRGGGQETQYF.

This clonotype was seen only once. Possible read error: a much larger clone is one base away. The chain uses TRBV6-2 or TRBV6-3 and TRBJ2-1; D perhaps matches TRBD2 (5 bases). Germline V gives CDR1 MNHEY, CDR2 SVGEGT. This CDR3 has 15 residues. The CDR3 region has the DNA TGTGCCAGCAGTTATATCGGCGGGCCGCTCGGTGAGCAGATCTTC. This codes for CASSYIGGPLGEQIF.

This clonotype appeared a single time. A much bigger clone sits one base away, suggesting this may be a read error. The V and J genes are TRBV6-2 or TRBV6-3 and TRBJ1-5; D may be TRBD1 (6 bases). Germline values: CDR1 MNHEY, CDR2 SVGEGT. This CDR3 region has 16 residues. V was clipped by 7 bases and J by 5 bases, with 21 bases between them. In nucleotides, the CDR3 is TGTGCCAGCACCCCTTCGGGGGCGTGGGAGCATCAGCCCCAGCATTTT. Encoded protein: CASTPSGAWEHQPQHF.

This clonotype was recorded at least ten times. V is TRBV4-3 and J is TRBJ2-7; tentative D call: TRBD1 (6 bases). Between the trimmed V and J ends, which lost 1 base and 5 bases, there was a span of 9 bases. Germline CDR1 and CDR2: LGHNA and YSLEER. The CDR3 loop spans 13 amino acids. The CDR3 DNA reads TGCGCCAGCAGCCAAGTATACAGGGACGAGCAGTACTTC. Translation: CASSQVYRDEQYF.